This record looks at one T cell receptor beta chain sequence and its context. The antigen is undetermined. The donors were members of the validation cohort, which comprised about 120 subjects and was separate from the first cohort of 666 subjects. The data are from a study of cytomegalovirus exposure and HLA in healthy donors. Study conclusions and caveats: The study found most TCR sequences rare, yet found some public TCRs in many donors. Investigators reported 164 TCR beta chains as tied to cytomegalovirus.

Measured with immunoSEQ multiplex PCR; TCRdb has only the in-frame clones, and not every one. The sample has over 100,000 clones; approximately 89% are singletons. The material sequenced was PBMCs. This TCR was sampled from a woman aged 18-29 years in good health and CMV-seronegative.

The CDR3 nucleotides are TGCGCCAGCAGCTTTAATCCGACAGGGCGCCCAATGGGACTGTTTTTT. It yields the protein CASSFNPTGRPMGLFF. The V call is TRBV5-1, the J call TRBJ1-4, with 7 bases fitting TRBD1. This CDR3 has 16 residues. Trimming removed 2 bases from V and 13 bases from J; junction bases left unmatched: 17. The germline gives CDR1 SGHRS, CDR2 YFSETQ. Full variable domain (outside the CDR3, taken from reference TRBV5-1 and TRBJ1-4): KAGVTQTPRYLIKTRGQQVTLSCSPISGHRSVSWYQQTPGQGLQFLFEYFSETQRNKGNFPGRFSGRQFSNSRSEMNVSTLELGDSALYLCASSFNPTGRPMGLFFGSGTQLSVL.